This TCR beta chain is drawn from a study of blood T cells in healthy people across ages (dated by TCRdb to 2013 to 2016). In terms of the full investigation: In model experiments, template switching captured roughly one uniquely barcoded TCR beta cDNA molecule for every two T cells. To track age-related changes in TCR beta repertoire diversity, the study relied on deep sequencing normalized with unique cDNA molecular identifiers. Four age groups were formed from the donors: young (average about 16 years), middle-aged (approximately 40), aged (more than 55) and long-lived (roughly 88). To avoid experimental bias, donors of different ages were spread randomly across the sequencing lanes. The study analyzed two additional independent replicas of 1 million unique cDNA reads from the same blood draw for two donors, one aged 18 to 30 and one aged 80 or older.

Relative to germline, V is missing 2 bases and J is missing 0 bases, with 8 bases of the junction outside any gene match. The germline V gene (reference sequence) sets CDR1 to LGHDT and CDR2 to YNNKEL. The CDR3 starts with the cysteine, ends with the phenylalanine, and has 17 residues. Only the CDR3 DNA is retained, 51 bases long and in frame from the first base. Donors were about 36 systemically healthy Caucasian individuals from Russia aged roughly 6 to 100 years. Each donor gave about 10 milliliters of peripheral blood, drawn into EDTA-treated Vacutainer tubes. Ficoll-Paque density-gradient centrifugation was used to isolate PBMCs, with at least 6.5 million obtained per sample. Trizol reagent was used to extract total RNA from the PBMCs, yielding at least 5.5 micrograms per sample. For every donor, flow cytometry on a PBMC aliquot measured the percentage of naive CD45RAhigh/CD27high T cells. This clonotype came up many times. Its antigen is currently not known. No quality values exist for individual bases; no much larger clone is one base distant.

Library preparation was by 5' RACE. Instrument on record: Illumina HiSeq 2500. A second PCR of roughly 7 to 12 cycles was performed with a sample-barcoded 5' primer and a J-beta primer mix. A unique molecular identifier was introduced onto each TCR beta cDNA molecule by a template-switch 5' adaptor carrying 12 random nucleotides. Each sample yielded at least 3 million CDR3-containing paired-end reads. First-strand cDNA synthesis was performed from all RNA using the Mint cDNA synthesis kit, with priming by a TRBC-specific oligonucleotide. After uracil-DNA glycosylase treatment, a first 18-cycle PCR used universal primers M1SS and BC2_uni_R on all cDNA. In the paper's pipeline: Normalization of each sample was performed by random selection of 1 million high-quality reads, each carrying a distinct molecular identifier. Reads sharing molecular identifiers were discarded rather than binned into consensus sequences. CDR3 identification, clonotype clustering and error correction used MiTCR with a Q25 quality threshold and the strictest error-elimination algorithm. A nonparametric unseen species model with Euler transformation was used to estimate lower-bound total TCR beta diversity. TCRdb took the public reads, trimmed them with fastp at Q25, ran MiXCR for clone calling and kept in-frame beta chains. One record per CDR3 amino acid sequence lists the most common genes and DNA. The V and J calls were not made by the authors but by TCRdb's processing. The sample table records over 500,000 distinct CDR3 sequences; roughly half of these occur just once. The ten largest clones add up to about 13% of the sample.

On the study overall, not on this receptor specifically: Donor CMV infection status was unknown, potentially confounding age-related changes in expanded clonotypes. The percentage of naive T cells measured by flow cytometry correlated strongly with observed TCR beta diversity. Estimates of total diversity based on one million sequenced T cells were regarded as lower bounds and as underestimates. Bulk unsorted PBMC profiling prevented conclusive comparison of naive and antigen-experienced compartments. As age increased, observed TCR beta diversity per million T cells dropped in a roughly linear way, and a significant reduction was already evident by age 40. The long-lived group showed more naive CD4+ T cells, fewer expanded clones and increased TCR diversity than the aged group, suggesting age selection.

The sample consisted of blood. The TCR comes from a woman at least 80 years old in good health. The chain joins TRBV3-1 to TRBJ2-3, and 7 junction bases match TRBD1. The DNA sequence follows: TGTGCCAGCAGCCAAACAGGGGCCGGGACGAGCACAGATACGCAGTATTTT. It codes for CASSQTGAGTSTDTQYF.